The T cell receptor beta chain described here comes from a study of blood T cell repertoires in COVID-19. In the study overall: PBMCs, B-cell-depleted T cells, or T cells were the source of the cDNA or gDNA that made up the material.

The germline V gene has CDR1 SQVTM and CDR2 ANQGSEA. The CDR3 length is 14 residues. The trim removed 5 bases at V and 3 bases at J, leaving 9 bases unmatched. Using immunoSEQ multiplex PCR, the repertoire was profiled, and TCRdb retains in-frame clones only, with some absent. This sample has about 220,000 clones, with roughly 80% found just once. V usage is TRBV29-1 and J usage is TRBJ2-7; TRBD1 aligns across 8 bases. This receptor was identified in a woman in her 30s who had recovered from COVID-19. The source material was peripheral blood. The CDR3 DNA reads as TGCAGCGTTACTCAACAGGGGGTACACTACGAGCAGTACTTC. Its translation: CSVTQQGVHYEQYF.